This TCR beta chain was recovered during a study of read filtering for tumor transcriptome and immune sequencing. Study-level background: Per sample, TCR-region reads ranged about 4 to 11 million by IR-seq, about 75 to 1273 by RNA-seq.

Study conclusions and caveats: IR-seq and RNA-seq agreed better without single-read clonotypes. About 77% of IR-seq clonotypes had a single read, yet these held approximately 4% of reads.

The library was built from 400 ng RNA with molecular barcoded adaptors for alpha/delta and beta/gamma chains. TCRdb fed the reads into MiXCR, producing one record per CDR3 protein. The sample includes some 130,000 distinct CDR3 sequences, 10% to 15% of them seen just once. With respect to this clonotype: Its antigen is undetermined.

CDR1 and CDR2 (germline): LNHDA, SQIVND (reference sequence). This CDR3 comprises 14 residues. Trimming pared 6 bases from V and 2 bases from J, leaving 11 bases between. This sequence originates from a donor at least 40 years old with multiple myeloma. The gene calls are TRBV19 and TRBJ1-5; D uncertain. Sample: a population of CD138-negative cells sorted from bone marrow. CDR3 DNA: TGTGCCAGTAGGCCGGCAGTTGGCAATCAGCCCCAGCATTTT. Its protein product is CASRPAVGNQPQHF.